The next 15 T cell receptor beta chains were all read from a single sample in a study of blood T cell repertoires in COVID-19. The data were produced by immunoSEQ multiplex PCR, yet TCRdb's version contains in-frame clones alone and is incomplete. This table has about 160,000 clones, about nine tenths appearing once. Sequencing was done on a sample of peripheral blood. The receptors here all came from a man aged 25 to 40 with COVID-19, enrolled during active disease.

The chain joins TRBV12-3 or TRBV12-4 to TRBJ1-1; weak D call: TRBD1 (5 bases). The CDR3 is 13 residues long. V dropped 3 bases and J dropped 2 bases, with 7 bases sitting between them. Here the CDR3 DNA reads TGTGCCAGCAGTTTCGACAGAAACACTGAAGCTTTCTTT. It specifies CASSFDRNTEAFF.

The V gene is TRBV9, the J gene TRBJ2-7; the match to TRBD1 covers 7 bases. After removal of 0 bases from V and 2 bases from J, the junction contained 8 bases not matched to a gene. Germline V CDR1 and CDR2: SGDLS, YYNGEE. The CDR3 has 16 residues. CDR3 bases: TGTGCCAGCAGCGTAGGAGGTGGACAGGCCCCCTACGAGCAGTACTTC. Residues: CASSVGGGQAPYEQYF. The entire variable domain, with the rest obtained from reference TRBV9 and TRBJ2-7, is as follows: DSGVTQTPKHLITATGQRVTLRCSPRSGDLSVYWYQQSLDQGLQFLIQYYNGEERAKGNILERFSAQQFPDLHSELNLSSLELGDSALYFCASSVGGGQAPYEQYFGPGTRLTVT.

The J gene is TRBJ2-5, the V gene TRBV27, with TRBD2 matching over 9 bases. The CDR3 runs 14 residues. CDR1 and CDR2 (germline): MNHEY, SMNVEV (reference sequence). V dropped 3 bases and J dropped 3; count of bases not matched to a gene: 2. The chain's CDR3 is CASSFLAGEETQYF. In DNA, the CDR3 is TGTGCCAGCAGTTTTTTAGCGGGGGAAGAGACCCAGTACTTC.

V gene TRBV18 combines with J gene TRBJ2-5; D gene ambiguous. Trimming cost V 4 bases and J 1 base, with 7 bases left between them. The germline gives CDR1 KGHSH, CDR2 LQKENI. This CDR3 comprises 13 residues. The CDR3 loop reads CASSQALQETQYF. The CDR3 DNA reads TGTGCCAGCTCACAAGCTCTCCAAGAGACCCAGTACTTC.

J is TRBJ1-1 and V is TRBV29-1; D call uncertain. The CDR3 runs 12 residues. CDR1 and CDR2 (germline): SQVTM, ANQGSEA. With 0 bases removed from V and 8 bases from J, the gap between germline ends came to 10 bases. This chain's CDR3 is CSVEDRYSEAFF. The CDR3 bases are TGCAGCGTTGAAGATAGGTACAGCGAAGCTTTCTTT.

The chain employs TRBV7-3 and TRBJ1-6, with D possibly TRBD1 on 5 matching bases. CDR1 and CDR2 from the germline V gene are SGHTA and FQGTGA. Trimming pared 1 base from V and 8 bases from J, leaving 9 bases between. The CDR3 is made up of 14 amino acids. This CDR3 reads CASSLSGRDSPLHF. CDR3 bases: TGTGCCAGCAGCTTAAGCGGCAGGGATTCACCCCTCCACTTT.

The rearrangement uses TRBV11-2 and TRBJ1-1; no firm D call. Looked up from germline, CDR1 is SGHAT and CDR2 is FQNNGV. The length of the CDR3 is 12 residues. Trimming shortened V by 5 bases and J by 11 bases, and 15 bases separated the two germline ends. In DNA, the CDR3 is TGTGCCAGCAGCCCTAGTCGCCCGAAGGCTTTCTTT. Protein product: CASSPSRPKAFF.

V is TRBV2 and J is TRBJ2-6, with 8 positions matching TRBD2. Germline CDR1 is SNHLY and CDR2 is FYNNEI. The V and J ends lost 4 bases and 4 bases, in that order; junction bases with no gene match: 15. The CDR3 covers 19 residues. In nucleotides, the CDR3 is TGTGCCAGCAGTGGGGCGCCGGGACTAGAGCGTCAAGGGGCCAACGTCCTGACTTTC. Its protein product is CASSGAPGLERQGANVLTF.

The V call is TRBV2, the J call TRBJ2-2; tentative D call: TRBD2 (6 bases). The CDR3 runs 16 residues. CDR1 is SNHLY and CDR2 is FYNNEI in the germline V gene. V lost 4 bases to trimming and J lost 4 bases, with 16 bases between them. The CDR3 region is CASSARRRGGTGELFF. Written as DNA, the CDR3 is TGTGCCAGCAGTGCCCGGCGGAGGGGAGGCACCGGGGAGCTGTTTTTT.

This chain joins TRBV11-1 and TRBJ1-2, with TRBD1 matching over 7 bases. This CDR3 comprises 13 residues. Germline-derived CDR1 and CDR2 are SGHAT and FQDESV (reference sequence). The trim removed 2 bases at V and 7 bases at J, leaving 4 bases unmatched. The CDR3 region is CASSLRGGGGYTF. CDR3 DNA: TGTGCCAGCAGCTTAAGAGGGGGCGGTGGCTACACCTTC. Full variable domain (missing parts from reference TRBV11-1 and TRBJ1-2): EAEVAQSPRYKITEKSQAVAFWCDPISGHATLYWYRQILGQGPELLVQFQDESVVDDSQLPKDRFSAERLKGVDSTLKIQPAELGDSAMYLCASSLRGGGGYTFGSGTRLTVV.

This chain joins TRBV7-2 and TRBJ2-3; TRBD1 matches at 9 bases. With 6 bases clipped from V and 3 bases from J, the junction kept 10 bases outside the gene matches. Germline V gene lookup returns CDR1 SGHTA and CDR2 FQGNSA. This CDR3 spans 16 amino acids. The CDR3 is CASRPRGTGTTDTQYF. CDR3 sequence (DNA): TGTGCCAGCAGACCCCGAGGGACAGGGACGACAGATACGCAGTATTTT.

V and J are TRBV10-3 and TRBJ2-7; 7 bases map to TRBD2. Germline V gives CDR1 ENHRY, CDR2 SYGVKD. The CDR3 runs to 13 residues. V dropped 8 bases and J dropped 5; count of bases not matched to a gene: 9. The CDR3 loop is CAIRGDPTDEQYF. CDR3 in DNA: TGTGCCATCCGGGGGGACCCCACCGACGAGCAGTACTTC.

The chain employs TRBV2 and TRBJ1-1, with D perhaps TRBD1 (6 bases). Germline V gives CDR1 SNHLY, CDR2 FYNNEI. The CDR3 covers 14 residues. Trimming shortened V by 8 bases and J by 0 bases, and 13 bases separated the two germline ends. For the CDR3, the DNA is TGTGCCAGCGCGAGGACAGCCCTGAACACTGAAGCTTTCTTT. It encodes CASARTALNTEAFF. The full variable domain, with the rest looked up from reference TRBV2 and TRBJ1-1, is EPEVTQTPSHQVTQMGQEVILRCVPISNHLYFYWYRQILGQKVEFLVSFYNNEISEKSEIFDDQFSVERPDGSNFTLKIRSTKLEDSAMYFCASARTALNTEAFFGQGTRLTVV.

The rearrangement links TRBV5-1 to TRBJ2-5, with 10 bases fitting TRBD2. After removal of 4 bases from V and 5 bases from J, the junction contained 11 bases not matched to a gene. The CDR3 spans 16 residues. Germline lookup yields CDR1 SGHRS and CDR2 YFSETQ. CDR3 region: CASSKRTSGDFETQYF. The CDR3 nucleotides read TGCGCCAGCAGCAAAAGAACTAGCGGGGATTTTGAGACCCAGTACTTC.

CDR3 sequence reads: CASSQSTSGSRDEQFF. The CDR3 DNA sequence: TGCGCCAGCAGCCAAAGTACTAGCGGGAGCAGGGATGAGCAGTTCTTC. The chain joins TRBV4-1 to TRBJ2-1; 11 bases are a match to TRBD2. Germline CDR1 reads MGHRA; CDR2 reads YSYEKL. The junction had 8 bases not matched to a gene; V was cut back by 2 bases and J by 8 bases. The length of the CDR3 is 16 residues.